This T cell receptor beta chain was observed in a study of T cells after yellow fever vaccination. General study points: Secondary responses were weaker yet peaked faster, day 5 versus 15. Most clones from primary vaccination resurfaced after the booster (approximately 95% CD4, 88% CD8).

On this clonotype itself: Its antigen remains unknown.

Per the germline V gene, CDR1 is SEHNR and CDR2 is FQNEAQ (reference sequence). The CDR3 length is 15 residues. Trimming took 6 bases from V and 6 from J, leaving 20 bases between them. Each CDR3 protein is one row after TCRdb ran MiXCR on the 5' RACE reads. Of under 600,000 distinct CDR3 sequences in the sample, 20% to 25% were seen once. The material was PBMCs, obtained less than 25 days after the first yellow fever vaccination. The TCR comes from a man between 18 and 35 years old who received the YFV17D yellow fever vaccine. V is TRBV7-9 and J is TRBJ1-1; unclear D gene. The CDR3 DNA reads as TGTGCCAGCAGTTACCTCGGAGGGCGAATCTCTGAAGCTTTCTTT. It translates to CASSYLGGRISEAFF. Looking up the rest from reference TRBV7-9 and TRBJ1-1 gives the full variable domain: DTGVSQNPRHKITKRGQNVTFRCDPISEHNRLYWYRQTLGQGPEFLTYFQNEAQLEKSRLLSDRFSAERPKGSFSTLEIQRTEQGDSAMYLCASSYLGGRISEAFFGQGTRLTVV.